These 3 T cell receptor beta chains were sequenced from one sample in a study of blood T cell repertoires in COVID-19. Profiling relied on immunoSEQ multiplex PCR, and the TCRdb table lists in-frame clones only, not all of them. Of tens of thousands of clones in the sample, more than 85% were seen once. Sequencing was carried out using peripheral blood. These receptors were obtained from a man aged 55 to 70 with acute or convalescent COVID-19.

This chain connects TRBV7-2 to TRBJ1-5; D remains ambiguous. This CDR3 comprises 15 residues. V lost 1 base and J 3 bases, leaving 10 bases between the germline ends. Germline CDR1 is SGHTA and CDR2 is FQGNSA. The CDR3 region is CASSLVGPINQPQHF. The CDR3 DNA sequence: TGTGCCAGCAGCTTAGTTGGGCCGATCAATCAGCCCCAGCATTTT.

The CDR3 spells CASRSILAGDADTQYF. The CDR3 DNA follows: TGTGCCAGCAGATCCATACTAGCGGGAGATGCCGATACGCAGTATTTT. V and J are TRBV28 and TRBJ2-3, with TRBD2 matching 11 bases. V lost 6 bases and J lost 6; bases outside the gene matches: 11. Germline V lookup: CDR1 MDHEN, CDR2 SYDVKM. There are 16 residues in the CDR3.

This chain joins TRBV10-3 and TRBJ1-1, with TRBD1 matching over 7 bases. The CDR3 spans 15 residues. Germline assignment: CDR1 ENHRY and CDR2 SYGVKD. The V gene end was trimmed by 10 bases and the J gene end by 1 base; junction bases not matched to a gene: 12. CDR3 sequence (DNA): TGTGCCACCTCCACGGTGCAGGGGGAGAACACTGAAGCTTTCTTT. Encoded protein: CATSTVQGENTEAFF.